The 15 T cell receptor beta chains presented below share a single source sample, sequenced in a study of blood T cells in healthy people across ages. A second PCR of 7 to 11 cycles used a sample-barcoded 5' primer and a J-beta primer mix. MiXCR, run by TCRdb on the 5' RACE reads, gives a single entry per CDR3 protein. Among approximately 580,000 distinct CDR3 sequences listed, under 30% were seen once. These data were likewise used in another study, on T cells of mothers and their children.

The sample consisted of blood. These receptors were taken from a boy aged 5-17 years in good health.

Ten or more counts support this clonotype. The chain recombines TRBV20-1 with TRBJ2-5, with a possible D match to TRBD2 (6 bases). Per the germline V gene, CDR1 is DFQATT and CDR2 is SNEGSKA (reference sequence). The V end was cut by 3 bases, the J end by 1 base, with 15 bases between. The CDR3 length is 15 residues. CDR3 coding DNA: TGCAGTGCTAGCCCCCGCTTAGCGGCCCAAGAGACCCAGTACTTC. As protein: CSASPRLAAQETQYF.

This clonotype was seen only a few times. V gene TRBV5-1 combines with J gene TRBJ2-1; the match to TRBD2 covers 9 bases. Per germline, CDR1 SGHRS and CDR2 YFSETQ. Germline trimming cut 0 bases from V and 11 bases from J; bases unmatched to any gene: 18. The CDR3 spans 18 residues. The CDR3 nucleotides are TGCGCCAGCAGCTTGGGGGTCTTGGAGCGGGGGGCCCTTAAGAAGCAGTTCTTC. The encoded protein is CASSLGVLERGALKKQFF.

The chain has TRBV9 and TRBJ2-5, with D tentatively TRBD2 (5 bases). The DNA matches TRBJ2-1 better at its end, which makes the J call doubtful. The germline V gene has CDR1 SGDLS and CDR2 YYNGEE. The CDR3 consists of 14 residues. The CDR3 nucleotides read TGTGCCAGCAGCGTAGACGGGGCCTACAATGAGCAGTTCTTC. Residues: CASSVDGAYNEQFF.

This clonotype has just a few counts. At one end the junction does not follow the germline gene, possibly because of a read error. The rearrangement links TRBV12-3 or TRBV12-4 to TRBJ2-5, with 7 bases matching TRBD1. The J call may be incorrect, as the DNA end agrees better with TRBJ2-1. The CDR3 length is 14 residues. CDR3 sequence (DNA): TGTGCCAGCATTTTACAGGGGTTTGGCAATGAGCAGTTCTTC. The encoded protein is CASILQGFGNEQFF.

The CDR3 nucleotides are TGCGCCAGCAGTGAGTCCTCCGGACAGGGATACGAGCAGTACTTC. Translated: CASSESSGQGYEQYF. The J gene is TRBJ2-7, the V gene TRBV10-2; 8 nucleotides match TRBD1. This CDR3 is 15 amino acids long. The germline V gene encodes CDR1 WSHSY and CDR2 SAAADI. V was pared by 0 bases and J by 4 bases, with 5 bases of the junction left unmatched.

The CDR3 nucleotides are TGTGCCAGCAGTTACTCTCTAGATCCAGAGCAGTTCTTC. Encoded protein: CASSYSLDPEQFF. This rearrangement joins TRBV6-2 or TRBV6-3 to TRBJ2-1; D gene ambiguous. The V and J ends lost 0 bases and 10 bases respectively, with 10 bases between them. Germline values: CDR1 MNHEY, CDR2 SVGEGT. CDR3 length equals 13 residues.

The rearrangement links TRBV28 to TRBJ2-7, with D possibly being TRBD1 (5 bases). The CDR3 totals 15 residues. Germline loops: CDR1 MDHEN, CDR2 SYDVKM. Trimming took off 7 bases at V and 2 bases at J, with 18 bases between the two ends. As DNA, the CDR3 is TGTGCCAGCAATCCCACAGTAGGGGTACCCTACGAGCAGTACTTC. Protein product: CASNPTVGVPYEQYF. The full variable domain, its missing parts supplied by reference TRBV28 and TRBJ2-7, is DVKVTQSSRYLVKRTGEKVFLECVQDMDHENMFWYRQDPGLGLRLIYFSYDVKMKEKGDIPEGYSVSREKKERFSLILESASTNQTSMYLCASNPTVGVPYEQYFGPGTRLTVT.

For this clonotype: A read error may be the cause here, since a much bigger clone is one base away. The rearrangement joins TRBV27 to TRBJ2-7; D possibly corresponds to TRBD1 (6 bases). The CDR3 length is 12 residues. Deletions cut 6 bases from V and 6 bases from J, with 12 bases between. From germline, CDR1 is MNHEY and CDR2 SMNVEV (reference sequence). The DNA for the CDR3 is TGTGCCAGCAGCCCCACAGGGTTCGAGCAGTACTTC. Residues: CASSPTGFEQYF.

This clonotype was recorded only once. The chain uses TRBV28 and TRBJ2-7; D is ambiguous. Germline CDR1 and CDR2: MDHEN and SYDVKM. CDR3 length: 13 residues. The germline V and J ends were trimmed by 7 bases and 3 bases, with 13 bases remaining between them. The CDR3 region has the DNA TGTGCCAGCACCTTCCAAGAATACTACGAGCAGTACTTC. This sequence encodes CASTFQEYYEQYF.

The chain couples TRBV29-1 to TRBJ2-5, with 7 bases lining up with TRBD2. Per the germline V gene, CDR1 is SQVTM and CDR2 is ANQGSEA. CDR3 length equals 14 residues. Germline trimming cut 6 bases from V and 2 bases from J; bases unmatched to any gene: 9. The CDR3 loop reads CSVQPLAVQETQYF. The CDR3 bases are TGCAGCGTCCAACCGCTAGCGGTGCAAGAGACCCAGTACTTC.

This clonotype was seen only a few times. The DNA for the CDR3 is TGTGCCAGCAGTCCTGACTCAGGGGGCACTGAAGCTTTCTTT. It encodes CASSPDSGGTEAFF. This sequence joins TRBV28 and TRBJ1-1; 7 bases agree with TRBD1. Germline V lookup: CDR1 MDHEN, CDR2 SYDVKM. V lost 5 bases to trimming and J lost 4 bases; unmatched junction nucleotides: 7. The CDR3 covers 14 residues.

The chain combines TRBV28 with TRBJ2-6; D is unclear. The ends were cut back, 6 bases at V and 2 bases at J, with 17 bases in the middle. Germline loops: CDR1 MDHEN, CDR2 SYDVKM. CDR3 length equals 17 residues. The CDR3 loop reads CASSSTDLTPGANVLTF. The CDR3 nucleotides are TGTGCCAGCAGCTCAACCGATCTCACCCCTGGGGCCAACGTCCTGACTTTC.

This clonotype was seen a few times. This sequence joins TRBV6-1 and TRBJ2-1, with 7 positions matching TRBD2. The CDR3 runs to 16 residues. The junction had 12 bases not matched to a gene; V was cut back by 6 bases and J by 4 bases. The germline V gene encodes CDR1 MNHNS and CDR2 SASEGT. The CDR3 DNA reads TGTGCCAGCAGCCCCGATTGGCGGGAGTCTTACAATGAGCAGTTCTTC. Translating it yields CASSPDWRESYNEQFF.

The chain employs TRBV20-1 and TRBJ2-1; TRBD2 aligns across 11 bases. The CDR3 has 14 amino acids. Trimming at V came to 8 bases and at J to 4 bases, leaving 7 bases not matched to a gene. Germline V gene lookup returns CDR1 DFQATT and CDR2 SNEGSKA (reference sequence). CDR3 coding DNA: TGCAGTCCCCGTGGACTAGCGGGTTACAATGAGCAGTTCTTC. It is translated as CSPRGLAGYNEQFF.

There are a few counts of this clonotype. The V call is TRBV6-2 or TRBV6-3, the J call TRBJ2-1, with 8 nucleotides matching TRBD2. The CDR3 contains 15 residues. V shed 6 bases and J 3 bases; nucleotides not matched to a gene: 7. Per germline, CDR1 MNHEY and CDR2 SVGEGT. The CDR3 region is CASRPPAGDYNEQFF. In DNA, the CDR3 is TGTGCCAGCAGACCCCCAGCGGGAGACTACAATGAGCAGTTCTTC.